These T cell receptor beta chains were read from a single sample in a study of CD8+CD57+ T cells in acquired aplastic anemia. TCRdb fed the reads into MiXCR, producing one record per CDR3 protein. The sample has more than 150,000 distinct CDR3 sequences, less than 65% seen once; the top ten hold roughly 50%. Sequencing was performed on sorted CD4+, CD8+, or CD8+CD57+ T cells (not recorded which) from PBMCs. Receptors were obtained from a human donor with severe aplastic anemia or a healthy control (not recorded which). Each CDR3 is given with its conserved first and last residue. A D gene is named only where the DNA matches it firmly. A clone size is listed for some rows: how often the clone was seen (once, few, many), or a class if it is expanded.

>-|TRBV2|TRBJ2-7|-
CASSLITGHEQYF
TGTGCCAGCAGCCTCATAACAGGGCACGAGCAGTACTTC
>-|TRBV12-3/TRBV12-4|TRBJ2-1|many
CASSPWTTQLENEQFF
TGTGCCAGCAGTCCCTGGACCACCCAGTTGGAAAATGAGCAGTTCTTC
>TRBD2|TRBV20-1|TRBJ2-1|-
CSARDPLAGGAGEQFF
TGCAGTGCTAGAGATCCGCTGGCGGGGGGGGCTGGAGAGCAGTTCTTC
>-|TRBV6-5|TRBJ1-6|-
CASSYDQGSNSPLHF
TGTGCCAGCAGTTACGATCAGGGCTCTAATTCACCCCTCCACTTT
>-|TRBV7-2|TRBJ2-7|few
CASSLAPVYEQYF
TGTGCCAGCAGCTTAGCCCCAGTTTACGAGCAGTACTTC
>-|TRBV7-8|TRBJ1-2|-
CASSPGQIYGYTF
TGTGCCAGCAGCCCCGGACAGATATATGGCTACACCTTC
>TRBD2|TRBV5-1|TRBJ2-7|-
CASSLRLAGGHEQYF
TGCGCCAGCAGCCTCCGACTAGCGGGAGGCCACGAGCAGTACTTC
>TRBD2|TRBV5-1|TRBJ2-7|few
CASSFIREGQGEQYF
TGCGCCAGCAGCTTCATCCGGGAGGGCCAAGGCGAGCAGTACTTC
>-|TRBV19|TRBJ2-7|once
CASSMGKYSYEQYF
TGTGCCAGTAGTATGGGCAAATACTCCTACGAGCAGTACTTC
>-|TRBV4-2|TRBJ1-2|few
CASSQEGGPVYGYTF
TGTGCCAGCAGCCAAGAGGGTGGGCCCGTCTATGGCTACACCTTC
>-|TRBV7-3|TRBJ2-1|-
CASSLTAMTNSEQFF
TGTGCCAGCAGCTTGACGGCGATGACTAACAGTGAGCAGTTCTTC
>TRBD1|TRBV5-6|TRBJ2-7|-
CASSSVGTGEQSQYF
TGTGCCAGCAGCTCGGTGGGGACAGGGGAACAGTCGCAGTACTTC
>-|TRBV29-1|TRBJ1-5|-
CSVEEVVGQPQHF
TGCAGCGTTGAAGAGGTAGTTGGGCAGCCCCAGCATTTT
>-|TRBV6-5|TRBJ1-6|-
CASSYSKEVNSPLHF
TGTGCCAGCAGTTACTCAAAAGAGGTTAATTCACCCCTCCACTTT
>-|TRBV2|TRBJ2-3|-
CASSEEFTDTQYF
TGTGCCAGCAGTGAAGAATTCACAGATACGCAGTATTTT
>-|TRBV7-2|TRBJ2-7|-
CASRVDSYEQYF
TGTGCCAGCAGGGTTGACAGCTACGAGCAGTACTTC
>TRBD1|TRBV5-1|TRBJ2-7|-
CASSYTPDRSGEQYF
TGCGCCAGCAGCTACACCCCGGACAGGTCCGGCGAGCAGTACTTC
>TRBD2|TRBV5-1|TRBJ2-7|many
CASSLEGSGGTYEQYF
TGCGCCAGCAGCTTGGAGGGTAGCGGGGGGACCTACGAGCAGTACTTC
>TRBD1|TRBV10-3|TRBJ1-5|-
CAISQDRINQPQHF
TGTGCCATCAGCCAGGACAGGATCAATCAGCCCCAGCATTTT
>TRBD1|TRBV5-1|TRBJ2-1|once
CASSSPKLTGINYNEQFF
TGCGCCAGCAGCTCCCCAAAACTGACAGGGATCAACTACAATGAGCAGTTCTTC
>-|TRBV10-3|TRBJ2-3|-
CAARTVSTDTQYF
TGTGCCGCCCGGACAGTTAGCACAGATACGCAGTATTTT
>-|TRBV12-3/TRBV12-4|TRBJ1-2|-
CARVPGIDYGYTF
TGTGCCAGAGTACCGGGGATTGACTATGGCTACACCTTC
>-|TRBV25-1|TRBJ1-5|-
CASSVGGGVSNQPQHF
TGTGCCAGCAGTGTAGGAGGGGGGGTTAGCAATCAGCCCCAGCATTTT
>TRBD1|TRBV9|TRBJ1-6|few
CASSGWTGDNSPLHF
TGTGCCAGCAGCGGATGGACAGGGGATAATTCACCCCTCCACTTT
>-|TRBV20-1|TRBJ2-5|-
CSARVQETQYF
TGCAGTGCTAGAGTTCAAGAGACCCAGTACTTC
>-|TRBV7-2|TRBJ1-5|-
CASSSHLEQPQHF
TGTGCCAGCAGCTCCCATCTAGAGCAGCCCCAGCATTTT
>TRBD1|TRBV2|TRBJ1-6|-
CASSDERTGLNSPLHF
TGTGCCAGCAGTGATGAAAGGACAGGGCTTAATTCACCCCTCCACTTT
>TRBD1|TRBV2|TRBJ1-4|few
CASSLNRDRNEKLFF
TGTGCCAGCAGCCTAAACCGGGACAGGAATGAAAAACTGTTTTTT
>-|TRBV9|TRBJ1-6|-
CATGDGYNSPLHF
TGTGCCACGGGAGACGGGTATAATTCACCCCTCCACTTT
>TRBD1|TRBV9|TRBJ2-7|-
CASSDTGGTYEQYF
TGTGCCAGCAGCGACACAGGGGGCACCTACGAGCAGTACTTC
>-|TRBV10-3|TRBJ1-2|-
CAISNSGGANYGYTF
TGTGCCATCAGTAACTCGGGGGGCGCGAACTATGGCTACACCTTC
>-|TRBV5-1|TRBJ2-3|-
CASSSPTLYTDTQYF
TGCGCCAGCAGCTCACCGACTCTCTACACAGATACGCAGTATTTT
>-|TRBV7-9|TRBJ2-1|-
CASSWGAGYEQFF
TGTGCCAGCAGTTGGGGGGCGGGGTATGAGCAGTTCTTC
>TRBD1|TRBV12-3/TRBV12-4|TRBJ2-3|-
CASSRTGGSTDTQYF
TGTGCCAGCAGCAGGACAGGGGGTAGCACAGATACGCAGTATTTT
>TRBD1|TRBV25-1|TRBJ2-5|-
CASRRGQDRGHLYQETQYF
TGTGCCAGCAGGAGGGGGCAGGACAGGGGGCACCTTTACCAAGAGACCCAGTACTTC
>TRBD1|TRBV24-1|TRBJ2-2|-
CATSLRKRTGHNTGELFF
TGTGCCACCAGTCTTCGCAAACGGACAGGACATAACACCGGGGAGCTGTTTTTT
>-|TRBV7-3|TRBJ1-5|-
CASSLSRSQPQHF
TGTGCCAGCAGCTTAAGTAGGTCTCAGCCCCAGCATTTT